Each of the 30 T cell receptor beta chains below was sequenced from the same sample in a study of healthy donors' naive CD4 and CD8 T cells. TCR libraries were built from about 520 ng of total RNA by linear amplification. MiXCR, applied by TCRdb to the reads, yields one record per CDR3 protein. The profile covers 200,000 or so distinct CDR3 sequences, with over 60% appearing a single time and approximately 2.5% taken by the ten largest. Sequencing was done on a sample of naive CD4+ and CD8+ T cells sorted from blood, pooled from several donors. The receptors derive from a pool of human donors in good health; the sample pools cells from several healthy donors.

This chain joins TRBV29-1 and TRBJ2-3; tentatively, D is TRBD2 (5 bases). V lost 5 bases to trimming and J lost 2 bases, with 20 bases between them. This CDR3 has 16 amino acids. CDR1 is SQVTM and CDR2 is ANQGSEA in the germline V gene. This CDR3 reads CSVPSEGWGYTDTQYF. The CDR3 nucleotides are TGCAGCGTTCCCAGTGAGGGTTGGGGATACACAGATACGCAGTATTTT.

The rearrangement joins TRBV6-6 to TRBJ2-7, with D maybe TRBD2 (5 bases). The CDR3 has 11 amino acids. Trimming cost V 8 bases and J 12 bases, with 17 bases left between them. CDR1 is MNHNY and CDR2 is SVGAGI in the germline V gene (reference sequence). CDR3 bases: TGTGCCAGCGGCTCAAAACTAGGGAGGTACTTC. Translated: CASGSKLGRYF.

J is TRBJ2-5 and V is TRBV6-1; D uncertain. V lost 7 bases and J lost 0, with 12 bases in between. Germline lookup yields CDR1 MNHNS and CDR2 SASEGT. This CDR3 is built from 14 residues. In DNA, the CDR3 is TGTGCCAGCAACGGCGGAACCTACCAAGAGACCCAGTACTTC. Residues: CASNGGTYQETQYF.

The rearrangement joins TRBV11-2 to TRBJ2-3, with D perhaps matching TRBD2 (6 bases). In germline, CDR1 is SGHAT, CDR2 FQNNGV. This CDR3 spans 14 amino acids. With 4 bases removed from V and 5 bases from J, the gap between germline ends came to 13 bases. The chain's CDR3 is CASSWRDPGDTQYF. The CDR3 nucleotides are TGTGCCAGCAGCTGGAGGGATCCCGGAGATACGCAGTATTTT.

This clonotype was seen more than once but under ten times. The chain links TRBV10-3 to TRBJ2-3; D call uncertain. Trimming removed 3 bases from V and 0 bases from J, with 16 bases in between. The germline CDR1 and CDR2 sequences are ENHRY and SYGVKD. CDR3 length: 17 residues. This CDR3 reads CAISEMRESISTDTQYF. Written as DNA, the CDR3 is TGTGCCATCAGTGAAATGAGAGAGTCCATTAGCACAGATACGCAGTATTTT.

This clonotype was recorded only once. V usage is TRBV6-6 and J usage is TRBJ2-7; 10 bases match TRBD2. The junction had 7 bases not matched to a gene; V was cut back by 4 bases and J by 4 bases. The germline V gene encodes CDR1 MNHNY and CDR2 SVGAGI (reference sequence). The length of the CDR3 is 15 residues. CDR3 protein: CASSWLAGDEYEQYF. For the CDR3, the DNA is TGTGCCAGCAGTTGGCTAGCGGGAGACGAATACGAGCAGTACTTC.

The DNA of the CDR3 is TGTGCCAGCTCCCCTGATTGGGTGGCCACTGAAGCTTTCTTT. Translated, it gives CASSPDWVATEAFF. The chain recombines TRBV27 with TRBJ1-1; D is ambiguous. Germline-derived CDR1 and CDR2 are MNHEY and SMNVEV (reference sequence). CDR3 size: 14 residues. With 8 bases removed from V and 4 bases from J, the gap between germline ends came to 17 bases.

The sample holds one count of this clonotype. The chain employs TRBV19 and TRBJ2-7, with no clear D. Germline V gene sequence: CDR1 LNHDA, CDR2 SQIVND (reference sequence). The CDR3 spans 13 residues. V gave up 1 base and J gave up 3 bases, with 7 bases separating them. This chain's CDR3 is CASSIVWGYEQYF. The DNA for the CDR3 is TGTGCCAGTAGTATAGTTTGGGGCTACGAGCAGTACTTC.

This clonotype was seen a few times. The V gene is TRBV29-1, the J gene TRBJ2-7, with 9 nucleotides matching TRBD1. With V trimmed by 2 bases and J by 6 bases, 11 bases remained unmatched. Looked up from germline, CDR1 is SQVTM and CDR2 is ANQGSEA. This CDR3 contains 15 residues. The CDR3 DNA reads TGCAGCGTTGAAAGCCGGGCACAGGGGGCCCCCGAGCAGTACTTC. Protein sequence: CSVESRAQGAPEQYF.

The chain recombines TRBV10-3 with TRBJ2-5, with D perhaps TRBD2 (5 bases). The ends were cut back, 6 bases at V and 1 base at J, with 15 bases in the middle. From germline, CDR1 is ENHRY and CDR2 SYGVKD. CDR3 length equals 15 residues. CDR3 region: CAIRSTLDSQETQYF. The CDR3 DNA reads TGTGCCATCAGATCCACACTGGACTCCCAAGAGACCCAGTACTTC.

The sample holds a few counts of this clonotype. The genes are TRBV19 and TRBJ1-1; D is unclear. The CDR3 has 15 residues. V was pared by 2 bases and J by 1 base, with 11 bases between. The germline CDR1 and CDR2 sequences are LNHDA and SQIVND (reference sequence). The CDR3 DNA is TGTGCCAGTAGTATACGAGGCGGACCGAACACTGAAGCTTTCTTT. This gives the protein CASSIRGGPNTEAFF.

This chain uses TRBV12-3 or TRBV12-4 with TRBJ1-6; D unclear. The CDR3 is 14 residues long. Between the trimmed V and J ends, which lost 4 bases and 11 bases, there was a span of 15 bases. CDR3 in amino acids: CASSYRSPGPPLHF. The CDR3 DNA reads TGTGCCAGCAGTTACCGGTCTCCAGGTCCACCCCTCCACTTT.

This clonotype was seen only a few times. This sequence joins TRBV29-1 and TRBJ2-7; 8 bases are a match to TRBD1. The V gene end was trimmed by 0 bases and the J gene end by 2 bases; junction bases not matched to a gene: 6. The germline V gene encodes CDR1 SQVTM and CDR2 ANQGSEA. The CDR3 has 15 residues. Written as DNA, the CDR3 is TGCAGCGTTGAAGATCTTCGGACAGGGACCTACGAGCAGTACTTC. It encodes CSVEDLRTGTYEQYF.

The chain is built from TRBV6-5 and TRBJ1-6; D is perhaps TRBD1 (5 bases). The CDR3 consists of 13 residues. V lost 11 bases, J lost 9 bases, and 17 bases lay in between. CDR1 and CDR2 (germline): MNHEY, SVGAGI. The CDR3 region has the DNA TGTGCCGCCGGACAAGGGTCCCTTTCACCCCTCCACTTT. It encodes CAAGQGSLSPLHF.

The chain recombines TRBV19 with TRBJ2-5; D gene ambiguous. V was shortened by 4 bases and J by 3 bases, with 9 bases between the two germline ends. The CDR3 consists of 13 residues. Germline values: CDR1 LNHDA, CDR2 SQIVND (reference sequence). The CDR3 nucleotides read TGTGCCAGTAGTAGAAAGACGGAAGAGACCCAGTACTTC. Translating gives CASSRKTEETQYF.

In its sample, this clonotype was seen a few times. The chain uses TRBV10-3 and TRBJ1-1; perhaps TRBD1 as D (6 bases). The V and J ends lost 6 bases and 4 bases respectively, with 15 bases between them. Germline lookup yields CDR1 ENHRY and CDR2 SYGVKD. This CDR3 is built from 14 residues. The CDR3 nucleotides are TGTGCCATCAGAAGGGGGGATCAGGTCACTGAAGCTTTCTTT. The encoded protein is CAIRRGDQVTEAFF.

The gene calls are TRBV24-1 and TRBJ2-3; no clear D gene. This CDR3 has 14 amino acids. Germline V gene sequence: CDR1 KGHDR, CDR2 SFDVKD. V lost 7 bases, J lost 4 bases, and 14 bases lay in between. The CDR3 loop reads CATRLTPSADTQYF. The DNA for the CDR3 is TGTGCCACCAGGTTGACTCCCTCGGCAGATACGCAGTATTTT.

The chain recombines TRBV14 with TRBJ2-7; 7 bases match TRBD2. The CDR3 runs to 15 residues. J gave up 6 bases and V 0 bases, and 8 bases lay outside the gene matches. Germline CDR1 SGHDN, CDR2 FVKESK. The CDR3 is CASSQDYPGGLEQYF. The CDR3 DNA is TGTGCCAGCAGCCAAGATTATCCGGGGGGACTCGAGCAGTACTTC.

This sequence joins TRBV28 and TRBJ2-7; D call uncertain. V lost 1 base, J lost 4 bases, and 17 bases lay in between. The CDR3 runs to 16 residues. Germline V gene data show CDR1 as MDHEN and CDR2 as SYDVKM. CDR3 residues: CASSLYRDRLGYEQYF. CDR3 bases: TGTGCCAGCAGTTTATATCGAGACCGCTTAGGATACGAGCAGTACTTC. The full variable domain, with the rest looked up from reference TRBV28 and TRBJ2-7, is DVKVTQSSRYLVKRTGEKVFLECVQDMDHENMFWYRQDPGLGLRLIYFSYDVKMKEKGDIPEGYSVSREKKERFSLILESASTNQTSMYLCASSLYRDRLGYEQYFGPGTRLTVT.

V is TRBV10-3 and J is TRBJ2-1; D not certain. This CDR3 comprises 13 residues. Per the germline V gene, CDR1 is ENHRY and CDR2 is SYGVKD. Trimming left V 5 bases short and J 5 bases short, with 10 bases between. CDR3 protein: CAISLGQDNEQFF. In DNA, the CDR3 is TGTGCCATCAGTCTCGGCCAAGACAATGAGCAGTTCTTC.

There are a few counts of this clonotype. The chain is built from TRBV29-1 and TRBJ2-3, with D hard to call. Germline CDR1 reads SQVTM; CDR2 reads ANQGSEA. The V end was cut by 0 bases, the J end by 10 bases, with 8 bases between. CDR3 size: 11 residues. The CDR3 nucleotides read TGCAGCGTTGAAGAACCTGCTGCGCAGTATTTT. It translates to CSVEEPAAQYF.

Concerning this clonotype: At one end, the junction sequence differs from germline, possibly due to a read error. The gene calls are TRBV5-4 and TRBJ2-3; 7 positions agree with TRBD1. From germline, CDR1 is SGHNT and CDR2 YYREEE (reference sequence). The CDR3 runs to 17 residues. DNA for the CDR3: TGTGCCAGCAGCGGAATAAAGACAGGGATATTAACAGATAAGCAGTATTTT. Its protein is CASSGIKTGILTDKQYF.

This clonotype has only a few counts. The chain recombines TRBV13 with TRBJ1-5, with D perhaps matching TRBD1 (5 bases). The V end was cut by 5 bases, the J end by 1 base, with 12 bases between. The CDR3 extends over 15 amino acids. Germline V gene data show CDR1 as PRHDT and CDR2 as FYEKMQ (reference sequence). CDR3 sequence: CASSVGPGSNQPQHF. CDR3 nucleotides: TGTGCCAGCAGCGTGGGACCTGGGAGCAATCAGCCCCAGCATTTT.

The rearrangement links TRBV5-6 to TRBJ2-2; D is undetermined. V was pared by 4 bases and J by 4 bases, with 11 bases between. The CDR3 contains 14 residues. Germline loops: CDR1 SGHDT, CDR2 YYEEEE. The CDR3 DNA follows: TGTGCCAGCAGCCTCCCCTTGAGCACCGGGGAGCTGTTTTTT. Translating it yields CASSLPLSTGELFF.

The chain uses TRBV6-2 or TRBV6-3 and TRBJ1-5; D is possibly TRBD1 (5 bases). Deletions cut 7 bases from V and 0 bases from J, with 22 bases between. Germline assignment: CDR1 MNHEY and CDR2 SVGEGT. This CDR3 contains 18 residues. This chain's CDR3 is CASTKILQALYSNQPQHF. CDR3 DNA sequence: TGTGCCAGCACAAAAATCCTACAGGCTCTCTATAGCAATCAGCCCCAGCATTTT.

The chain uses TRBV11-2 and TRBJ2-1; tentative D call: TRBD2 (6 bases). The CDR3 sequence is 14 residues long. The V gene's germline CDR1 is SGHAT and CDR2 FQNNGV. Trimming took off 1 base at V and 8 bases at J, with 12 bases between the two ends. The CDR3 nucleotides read TGTGCCAGCAGCTTAGGGGGCACTAGCTATGAGCAGTTCTTC. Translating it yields CASSLGGTSYEQFF.

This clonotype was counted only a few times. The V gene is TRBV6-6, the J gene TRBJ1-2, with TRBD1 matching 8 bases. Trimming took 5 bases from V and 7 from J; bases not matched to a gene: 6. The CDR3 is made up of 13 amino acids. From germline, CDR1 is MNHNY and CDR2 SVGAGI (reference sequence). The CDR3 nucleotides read TGTGCCAGCAGTCTCGACAGGGGCCTTGGCTACACCTTC. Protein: CASSLDRGLGYTF.

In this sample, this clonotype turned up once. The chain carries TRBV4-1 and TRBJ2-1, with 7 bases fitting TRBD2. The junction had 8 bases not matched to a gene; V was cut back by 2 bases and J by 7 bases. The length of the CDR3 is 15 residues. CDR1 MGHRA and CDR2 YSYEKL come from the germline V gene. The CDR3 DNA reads TGCGCCAGCAGCCAACTCGCGGGAGCTCGTAATGAGCAGTTCTTC. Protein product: CASSQLAGARNEQFF.

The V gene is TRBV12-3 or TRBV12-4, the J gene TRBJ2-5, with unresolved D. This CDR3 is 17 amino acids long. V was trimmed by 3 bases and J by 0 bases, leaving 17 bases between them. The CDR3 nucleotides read TGTGCCAGCAGTTTCGGCAGAAAGAAATCGTACCAAGAGACCCAGTACTTC. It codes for CASSFGRKKSYQETQYF.

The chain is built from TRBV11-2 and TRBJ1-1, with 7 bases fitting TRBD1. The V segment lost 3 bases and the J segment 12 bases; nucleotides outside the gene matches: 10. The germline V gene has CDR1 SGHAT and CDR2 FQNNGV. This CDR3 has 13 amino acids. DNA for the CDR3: TGTGCCAGCAGCTTCGGACAGGCAAGGCTCCCTTTCTTT. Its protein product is CASSFGQARLPFF.